This TCR beta chain came from a study of shared clonotypes between healthy human individuals (dated by TCRdb to the early 2020s). About the full investigation: A few men and two women, aged 18 to 49 years, made up the cohort. For each donor, three plates each were used for CD4 naive and CD4 memory, two plates were used for CD8 naive, and one plate was used for CD8 memory. Blood TCR repertoires of about five healthy adults were deeply sequenced to estimate repertoire size and the extent of clonotype sharing between individuals. To increase sequencing depth and limit assay-specific biases, different laboratories used diverse techniques to prepare libraries and sequence TCR repertoires. Between about 0.85 and 9.5 billion PBMCs per donor were obtained by leukapheresis.

With regard to this clone: It has no known antigen specificity. Base qualities were left out, and no much larger clone turns up one base away.

Using the deep immunoSEQ assay, multiplex PCR amplified TCR CDR3 regions from genomic DNA. For each cell subset, the extracted genomic DNA was distributed evenly across all wells of several immunoSEQ 96-well plates, and each plate served as one replicate. Each replicate PCR for sorted subsets received 200 ng genomic DNA, equal to 28,000 or so T cell genomes. The purified libraries were quantified using a Qubit 3.0 fluorometer, sized with a Bioanalyzer 2100, and then quantified again using the KAPA Library Quantification kit. A separate single-read 150-cycle Illumina NextSeq 550 flow cell was used to sequence each immunoSEQ 96-well plate. Per the original workflow: Because the immunoSEQ output included only junctional sequences and no quality scores, the filtering could not be the same as the filtering used for full-length reads. To assign V/J genes and CDR3, sequences were annotated using PyIR, a Python wrapper for IgBLAST v1.9, with IMGT germline references. Any read was removed if the V/J assignment was weak (E-value above 1e-6), the CDR3 was missing, or the read contained stop codons, out-of-frame junctions, or ambiguous translated residues. V3J clonotypes were defined by identical inferred V gene, J gene, and CDR3 amino acid sequence. Percentage overlap between repertoires was computed as shared unique clonotypes divided by the size of the smaller repertoire. RTK rarefaction, the Chao1 estimator, and Recon v2.1 estimates of unobserved clonotypes were used to assess repertoire richness. For all TCRbeta clonotypes obtained by the gDNA method from a few donors, generation probabilities were computed with OLGA. The table was pulled from immuneACCESS by TCRdb, which kept in-frame rearrangements only. Such tables lose some clones; where checked, under half of the loss comes from unresolved V genes, and the rest has no known cause. V, J and clone size are taken as reported in that table, and D and trimming were inferred from the DNA itself. The sample profile shows hundreds of thousands of clones; 96% of them were found once. Roughly 0.12% of the sample lies in the top ten.

CD8 naive samples were CD45RO-negative cells positively selected for CCR7, giving a CD45RA+CCR7+ population that excluded TemRA cells. The donors were healthy, HIV-negative adults who had no recently reported acute infections or vaccinations. All donors were Caucasian adults living in Nashville, Tennessee, USA. Blood was collected by leukapheresis, and PBMCs were isolated by Ficoll-Histopaque density gradient centrifugation and then cryopreserved in liquid nitrogen vapor phase. Purity and quantity of every magnetically sorted T cell population were checked by analytical flow cytometry. Each sorted fraction had its genomic DNA isolated and then quantified by UV absorbance on a Nanodrop 2000c. The germline V gene (reference sequence) sets CDR1 to LNHDA and CDR2 to SQIVND. The CDR3, from cysteine to phenylalanine, totals 14 residues. The only DNA kept is the CDR3, 42 bases in frame from the first base. The germline V end is reduced by 3 bases and the J end by 5 bases; junction bases left unmatched: 7.

What the authors observed across the whole study: Across a handful of donors, approximately 5% of naive CD4, 3% to 3.5% of naive CD8, approximately 2.5% of memory CD4, and 0.4% to 0.45% of memory CD8 clonotypes were shared. Higher generation probabilities were observed for clonotypes shared by all four sorted-subset donors than for non-shared clonotypes. Because the study included only a small number of donors, the genetic and exposure-history diversity represented was limited. Only blood was sampled, and tissue TCR repertoires likely differ from those in blood. Based on pairwise subsampling, the degree of clonotype sharing among donors was expected to be affected by sequencing depth. Larger estimated clonotype richness was generally found for naive subsets than for memory subsets. Incomplete sequencing was indicated by rarefaction of sorted-subset datasets, despite the large sequencing depth.

The chain employs TRBV19 and TRBJ2-7, with 7 middle bases fitting TRBD2. The source is a woman aged 25 to 45 in good health. Sequenced: naive CD8+ T cells sorted from blood. The cell subset or site label, as the study defines it: CD45RA+CCR7+. The DNA sequence follows: TGTGCCAGTAGTATGGAGGGAGGGCCGGACGAGCAGTACTTC. Its product reads: CASSMEGGPDEQYF. Extended through the reference TRBV19 and TRBJ2-7 proteins, this CDR3 yields the full variable domain: DGGITQSPKYLFRKEGQNVTLSCEQNLNHDAMYWYRQDPGQGLRLIYYSQIVNDFQKGDIAEGYSVSREKKESFPLTVTSAQKNPTAFYLCASSMEGGPDEQYFGPGTRLTVT.